This TCR beta chain appears in the sequencing data of a study of T cell responses to AZD1222 COVID-19 vaccine. The table came from immunoSEQ multiplex PCR; TCRdb's copy has only in-frame clones and leaves some out. The profile shows around 200,000 clones, about 91% of them singletons. V lost 5 bases and J lost 0; bases outside the gene matches: 6. Germline-derived CDR1 and CDR2 are KGHDR and SFDVKD. CDR3 length equals 16 residues. The source is an adult in good health. The specimen comprised peripheral blood, sampled on day 0 of AZD1222 vaccination. The gene calls are TRBV24-1 and TRBJ1-5; 7 nucleotides match TRBD1. For the CDR3, the DNA is TGTGCCACCAGTGCGGGAGGGGGCCATAGCAATCAGCCCCAGCATTTT. Translation gives CATSAGGGHSNQPQHF.